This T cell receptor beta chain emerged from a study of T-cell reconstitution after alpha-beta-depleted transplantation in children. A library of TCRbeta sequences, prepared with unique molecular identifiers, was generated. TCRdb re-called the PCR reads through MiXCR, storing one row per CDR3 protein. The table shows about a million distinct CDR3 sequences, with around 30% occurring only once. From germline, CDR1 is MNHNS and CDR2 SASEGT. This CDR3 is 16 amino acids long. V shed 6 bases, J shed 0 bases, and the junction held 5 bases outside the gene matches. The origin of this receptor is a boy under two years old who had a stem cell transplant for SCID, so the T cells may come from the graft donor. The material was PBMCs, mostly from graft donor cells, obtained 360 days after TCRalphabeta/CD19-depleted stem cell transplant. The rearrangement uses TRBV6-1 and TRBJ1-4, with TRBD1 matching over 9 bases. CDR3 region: CASRDRGWATNEKLFF. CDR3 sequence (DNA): TGTGCCAGCAGAGACAGGGGGTGGGCAACTAATGAAAAACTGTTTTTT.